Reported below is one T cell receptor (beta chain). Its antigen is unidentified. The CDR3 totals 13 residues. From germline, CDR1 is MNHEY and CDR2 SVGAGI. Deletions cut 4 bases from V and 2 bases from J, with 8 bases between. The sample is drawn from a study of cytomegalovirus exposure and HLA in healthy donors. General study findings and limits: TCR beta sequences reportedly predicted most subjects' HLA-A and HLA-B alleles accurately.

PCR used 60 Vbeta primers and 13 Jbeta primers. The repertoire was sequenced with immunoSEQ multiplex PCR; TCRdb's copy has only in-frame clones and lacks some. The table includes 40,000 to 55,000 clones, around 70% detected once. This sequence originates from a woman aged 50 to 65 in good health and CMV-seronegative. The chain recombines TRBV6-5 with TRBJ2-5; tentative D call: TRBD1 (6 bases). The sample taken for sequencing was PBMCs. The CDR3 spells CASSSGQQETQYF. The CDR3 DNA reads TGTGCCAGCAGTTCAGGACAGCAAGAGACCCAGTACTTC.